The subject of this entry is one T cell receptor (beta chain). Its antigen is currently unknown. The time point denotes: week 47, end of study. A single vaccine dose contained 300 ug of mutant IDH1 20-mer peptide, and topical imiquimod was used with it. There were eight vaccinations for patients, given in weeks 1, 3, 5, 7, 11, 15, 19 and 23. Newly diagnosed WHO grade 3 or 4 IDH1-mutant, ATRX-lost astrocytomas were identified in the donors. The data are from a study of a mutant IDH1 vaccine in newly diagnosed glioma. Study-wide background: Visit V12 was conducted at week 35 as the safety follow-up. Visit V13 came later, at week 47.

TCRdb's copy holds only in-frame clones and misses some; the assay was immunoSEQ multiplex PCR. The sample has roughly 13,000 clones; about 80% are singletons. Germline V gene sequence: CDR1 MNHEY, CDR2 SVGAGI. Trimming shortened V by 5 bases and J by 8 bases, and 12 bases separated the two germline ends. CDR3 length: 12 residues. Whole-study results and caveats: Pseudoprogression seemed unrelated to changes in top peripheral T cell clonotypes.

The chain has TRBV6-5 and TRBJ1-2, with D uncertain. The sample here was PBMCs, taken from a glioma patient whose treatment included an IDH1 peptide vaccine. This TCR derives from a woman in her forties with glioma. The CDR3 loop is CASSTLIGGYTF. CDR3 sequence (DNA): TGTGCCAGCAGTACCCTTATAGGGGGCTACACCTTC.